The 9 T cell receptor beta chains given below trace back to one sample, sequenced in a study of radiotherapy plus CTLA-4 blockade in lung cancer. Assay used: immunoSEQ multiplex PCR; TCRdb lists only in-frame clones, some missing. The repertoire has more than 55,000 clones, less than 85% of them found once; the top ten carry around a sixth. Here the sequenced sample was peripheral blood, taken from a patient treated with radiotherapy plus ipilimumab. All receptors come from a human donor with non-small cell lung cancer who had a complete response to radiotherapy plus ipilimumab.

This clone was detected once. The gene calls are TRBV28 and TRBJ2-3, with TRBD1 matching over 8 bases. The junction had 12 bases not matched to a gene; V was cut back by 5 bases and J by 2 bases. The CDR3 contains 17 residues. Germline V CDR1 and CDR2: MDHEN, SYDVKM. The CDR3 spells CASSTRTGQGDTDTQYF. CDR3 DNA: TGTGCCAGCAGTACCAGGACCGGACAGGGCGACACAGATACGCAGTATTTT.

The chain uses TRBV5-6 and TRBJ1-5; 9 bases map to TRBD1. The CDR3 has 16 residues. Trimming cost V 1 base and J 4 bases; bases outside gene matches: 6. Per the germline V gene, CDR1 is SGHDT and CDR2 is YYEEEE. The CDR3, as DNA: TGTGCCAGCAGCTTGCTTTCGACAGGGGGGAATCAGCCCCAGCATTTT. It specifies CASSLLSTGGNQPQHF. Supplemented by reference TRBV5-6 and TRBJ1-5, the full variable domain reads DAGVTQSPTHLIKTRGQQVTLRCSPKSGHDTVSWYQQALGQGPQFIFQYYEEEERQRGNFPDRFSGHQFPNYSSELNVNALLLGDSALYLCASSLLSTGGNQPQHFGDGTRLSIL.

Only a few counts were recorded for this clone. The chain combines TRBV9 with TRBJ2-1; TRBD1 is a possible D gene (5 bases). This CDR3 comprises 14 residues. In germline, CDR1 is SGDLS, CDR2 YYNGEE. The V end lost 4 bases, the J end lost 5 bases, and 13 bases lay between the germline ends. CDR3 sequence (DNA): TGTGCCAGCAGCCCGCGTAGGACACACAATGAGCAGTTCTTC. This encodes CASSPRRTHNEQFF.

This chain links TRBV19 with TRBJ2-1; tentative D call: TRBD1 (6 bases). CDR3 length: 14 residues. V was clipped by 5 bases and J by 3 bases, with 11 bases between them. Germline assignment: CDR1 LNHDA and CDR2 SQIVND (reference sequence). The CDR3 DNA reads as TGTGCCAGTAGTGTCGACAGGAGCTACAATGAGCAGTTCTTC. Its translation: CASSVDRSYNEQFF.

The genes are TRBV5-4 and TRBJ2-7; 8 bases align to TRBD1. V was clipped by 4 bases and J by 0 bases; unmatched bases: 6. The CDR3 length is 15 residues. The germline V gene has CDR1 SGHNT and CDR2 YYREEE (reference sequence). The CDR3 DNA sequence: TGTGCCAGCAGCAGCCGGGACAGGCCCTCCTACGAGCAGTACTTC. Protein: CASSSRDRPSYEQYF.

In the case of this clone: The same CDR3 arises from other DNA sequences in this sample as well. This rearrangement joins TRBV29-1 to TRBJ1-1; 8 bases align to TRBD1. The trim removed 4 bases at V and 9 bases at J, leaving 7 bases unmatched. CDR1 is SQVTM, CDR2 ANQGSEA, per germline. The CDR3 has 12 residues. CDR3 region: CSVALRQGKAFF. The DNA of the CDR3 is TGCAGCGTTGCCCTTCGACAGGGGAAAGCTTTCTTT.

This clone was seen only once. The J gene is TRBJ1-6, the V gene TRBV5-1; 9 nucleotides line up with TRBD1. Trimming cost V 2 bases and J 8 bases; bases outside gene matches: 5. This CDR3 contains 15 residues. Germline values: CDR1 SGHRS, CDR2 YFSETQ. As DNA, the CDR3 is TGCGCCAGCAGCTTAGGGACAGGGAATGATTCACCCCTCCACTTT. Encoded protein: CASSLGTGNDSPLHF. The full variable domain, in which reference TRBV5-1 and TRBJ1-6 provide the parts outside the CDR3, is KAGVTQTPRYLIKTRGQQVTLSCSPISGHRSVSWYQQTPGQGLQFLFEYFSETQRNKGNFPGRFSGRQFSNSRSEMNVSTLELGDSALYLCASSLGTGNDSPLHFGNGTRLTVT.

This clone was recorded a few times. The chain uses TRBV9 and TRBJ2-1; a possible D gene is TRBD2 (5 bases). Trimming left V 0 bases short and J 6 bases short, with 13 bases between. The germline V gene has CDR1 SGDLS and CDR2 YYNGEE. The CDR3 has 15 residues. The CDR3: CASSVEGSRVNEQFF. CDR3 DNA: TGTGCCAGCAGCGTAGAAGGGAGTAGGGTCAATGAGCAGTTCTTC.

The chain recombines TRBV30 with TRBJ2-2, with TRBD1 identical over 8 bases. In germline, CDR1 is GTSNPN, CDR2 SVGIG (reference sequence). With V trimmed by 2 bases and J by 4 bases, 9 bases remained unmatched. CDR3 length: 16 residues. DNA of the CDR3: TGTGCCTGGAGTCCCCATCGACAGGGGCCCACCGGGGAGCTGTTTTTT. Its translation is CAWSPHRQGPTGELFF.